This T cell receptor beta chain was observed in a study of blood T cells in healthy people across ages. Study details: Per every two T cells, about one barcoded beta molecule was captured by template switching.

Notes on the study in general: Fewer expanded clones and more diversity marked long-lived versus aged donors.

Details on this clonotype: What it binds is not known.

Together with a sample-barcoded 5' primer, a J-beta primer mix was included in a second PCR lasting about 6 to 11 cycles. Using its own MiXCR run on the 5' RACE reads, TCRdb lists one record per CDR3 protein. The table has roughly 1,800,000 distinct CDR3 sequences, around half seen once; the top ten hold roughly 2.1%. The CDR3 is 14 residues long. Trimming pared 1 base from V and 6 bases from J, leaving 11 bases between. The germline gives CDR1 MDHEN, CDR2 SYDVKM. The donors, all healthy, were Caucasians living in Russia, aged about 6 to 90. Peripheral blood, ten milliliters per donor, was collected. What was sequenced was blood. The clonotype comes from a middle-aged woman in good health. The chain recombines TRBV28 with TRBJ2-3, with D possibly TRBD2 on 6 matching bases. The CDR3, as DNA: TGTGCCAGCAGTTTATTAACGGAGGGTGATACGCAGTATTTT. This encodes CASSLLTEGDTQYF. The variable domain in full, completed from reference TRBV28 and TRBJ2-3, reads DVKVTQSSRYLVKRTGEKVFLECVQDMDHENMFWYRQDPGLGLRLIYFSYDVKMKEKGDIPEGYSVSREKKERFSLILESASTNQTSMYLCASSLLTEGDTQYFGPGTRLTVL.